A single sample is the source of the 25 T cell receptor beta chains below, sequenced in a study of patients and donors after allogeneic stem cell transplantation. MiXCR was run by TCRdb on the RT-PCR reads, yielding one entry per CDR3 protein. Among under 200,000 distinct CDR3 sequences, about 32% were seen once, and the ten largest hold 3.2%. Sequenced sample: blood, either unsorted or a sorted T cell fraction (not recorded which). These receptors all come from a human donor who was either an allogeneic HSCT recipient or a stem cell or donor lymphocyte infusion donor (not recorded which). It is not recorded whose cells these are; they may come from a transplant donor.

The chain carries TRBV10-3 and TRBJ2-5; TRBD2 is a possible D gene (6 bases). Trimming stripped 7 bases from V and 5 bases from J, with 14 bases between. Per germline, CDR1 ENHRY and CDR2 SYGVKD. There are 13 residues in the CDR3. CDR3 residues: CAITSGVGETQYF. Here the CDR3 DNA reads TGTGCCATCACGTCGGGAGTTGGTGAGACCCAGTACTTC.

V usage is TRBV20-1 and J usage is TRBJ2-7; TRBD2 matches 8 bases. The CDR3 has 13 amino acids. The ends lost 3 bases at V and 5 bases at J; junction bases unmatched: 6. From germline, CDR1 is DFQATT and CDR2 SNEGSKA (reference sequence). The CDR3 loop is CSASGRALNEQYF. The CDR3 bases are TGCAGTGCTAGCGGGAGGGCCCTAAACGAGCAGTACTTC.

The chain is built from TRBV12-3 or TRBV12-4 and TRBJ2-3; D is ambiguous. CDR3 length: 13 amino acids. The V end lost 0 bases, the J end lost 12 bases, and 13 bases lay between the germline ends. The CDR3 sequence: CASSLAQFFPQYF. Written as DNA, the CDR3 is TGTGCCAGCAGTTTAGCCCAGTTCTTCCCCCAGTATTTT.

This clonotype has a handful of counts. The V gene is TRBV6-5, the J gene TRBJ2-3; the match to TRBD1 covers 10 bases. The CDR3 totals 15 residues. CDR1 is MNHEY and CDR2 is SVGAGI in the germline V gene. J was trimmed by 2 bases and V by 5 bases; bases with no gene match: 4. The CDR3 bases are TGTGCCAGCAGTCGACAGGGGGCTATCACAGATACGCAGTATTTT. This gives the protein CASSRQGAITDTQYF.

This clonotype was seen only a few times. This sequence joins TRBV7-2 and TRBJ1-6; D is perhaps TRBD1 (6 bases). CDR3 length: 15 residues. V was pared by 1 base and J by 11 bases, with 15 bases between. Germline CDR1 SGHTA, CDR2 FQGNSA. This CDR3 reads CASSLGGQGRTPLHF. In DNA form, the CDR3 reads TGTGCCAGCAGCTTAGGTGGTCAGGGGAGAACACCCCTCCACTTT.

This clonotype was observed a few times. This rearrangement joins TRBV20-1 to TRBJ1-5; D unclear. The CDR3 is 13 amino acids. From germline, CDR1 is DFQATT and CDR2 SNEGSKA (reference sequence). The V gene lost 1 base and the J gene lost 5 bases, with 9 bases spanning the gap. The CDR3 loop reads CSARGSRYQPQHF. The CDR3 DNA reads TGCAGTGCTAGAGGAAGCCGGTATCAGCCCCAGCATTTT.

This chain uses TRBV4-3 with TRBJ2-4; the D gene could be TRBD1 or TRBD2 (5 bases each). CDR1 and CDR2 from the germline V gene are LGHNA and YSLEER. The CDR3 length is 13 residues. The V end was cut by 1 base, the J end by 8 bases, with 9 bases between. The CDR3 DNA reads as TGCGCCAGCAGCCAAGGGGGGAAAGACATTCAGTACTTC. It encodes CASSQGGKDIQYF.

J is TRBJ1-2 and V is TRBV9, with D possibly being TRBD1 (6 bases). The CDR3 loop spans 13 amino acids. V was pared by 0 bases and J by 4 bases, with 7 bases between. The germline gives CDR1 SGDLS, CDR2 YYNGEE. The CDR3 coding sequence is TGTGCCAGCAGCGTAGAGGACAGCTATGGCTACACCTTC. It translates to CASSVEDSYGYTF.

This clonotype was found a few times. Compared with germline, one end of the junction differs, possibly owing to a read error. The rearrangement joins TRBV3-1 to TRBJ1-4; D not resolved. The CDR3 sequence is 11 residues long. Germline V gene sequence: CDR1 LGHDT, CDR2 YNNKEL (reference sequence). The CDR3 spells CASSLADEEVF. The CDR3 DNA is TGTGCCAGCAGCCTGGCGGACGAGGAAGTTTTT.

The J gene is TRBJ2-7, the V gene TRBV4-2; no firm D call. The ends were cut back, 4 bases at V and 0 bases at J, with 13 bases in the middle. The CDR3 covers 15 residues. Germline-derived CDR1 and CDR2 are LGHNA and YNFKEQ. The CDR3 reads CASSRLGPSSYEQYF. The CDR3 region has the DNA TGTGCCAGCAGCCGCTTGGGCCCTTCCTCCTACGAGCAGTACTTC.

The rearrangement joins TRBV10-3 to TRBJ2-5; TRBD2 agrees at 8 bases. Germline assignment: CDR1 ENHRY and CDR2 SYGVKD. V lost 8 bases to trimming and J lost 0 bases; unmatched junction nucleotides: 5. There are 14 residues in the CDR3. The CDR3: CAIGKREYQETQYF. CDR3 bases: TGTGCCATCGGGAAGCGGGAGTACCAAGAGACCCAGTACTTC.

Ten or more counts support this clonotype. The chain combines TRBV18 with TRBJ1-5; D unresolved. Looked up from germline, CDR1 is KGHSH and CDR2 is LQKENI. The CDR3 length is 16 residues. The germline V and J ends were trimmed by 2 bases and 5 bases, with 16 bases remaining between them. CDR3 sequence reads: CASSPMGWASDQPQHF. DNA for the CDR3: TGTGCCAGCTCACCAATGGGGTGGGCAAGTGATCAGCCCCAGCATTTT. Full variable domain (remainder filled in from reference TRBV18 and TRBJ1-5): NAGVMQNPRHLVRRRGQEARLRCSPMKGHSHVYWYRQLPEEGLKFMVYLQKENIIDESGMPKERFSAEFPKEGPSILRIQQVVRGDSAAYFCASSPMGWASDQPQHFGDGTRLSIL.

The chain uses TRBV12-3 or TRBV12-4 and TRBJ1-5; no firm D call. The length of the CDR3 is 14 residues. Trimming stripped 1 base from V and 0 bases from J, with 4 bases between. The DNA of the CDR3 is TGTGCCAGCAGTTTAGACACTAGCAATCAGCCCCAGCATTTT. Translating it yields CASSLDTSNQPQHF.

This clonotype was seen a handful of times. The chain carries TRBV20-1 and TRBJ2-2; TRBD2 matches 12 bases. The CDR3 loop spans 16 amino acids. CDR1 is DFQATT and CDR2 is SNEGSKA in the germline V gene (reference sequence). V was pared by 3 bases and J by 0 bases, with 2 bases of the junction left unmatched. For the CDR3, the DNA is TGCAGTGCTAGCCCTAGCGGGAGGGCGAACACCGGGGAGCTGTTTTTT. Its protein product is CSASPSGRANTGELFF.

The table lists this clonotype with many counts. J is TRBJ1-1 and V is TRBV6-4; TRBD1 aligns across 9 bases. CDR1 is MRHNA, CDR2 SNTAGT, per germline. Trimming cost V 0 bases and J 0 bases; bases outside gene matches: 5. This CDR3 is built from 17 residues. CDR3 nucleotide sequence: TGTGCCAGCAGTGACTCGAACAGGGGGCGAATGAACACTGAAGCTTTCTTT. It translates to CASSDSNRGRMNTEAFF.

This clonotype was picked up a small number of times. The chain employs TRBV7-2 and TRBJ1-2, with D perhaps TRBD1 (6 bases). CDR1 is SGHTA, CDR2 FQGNSA, per germline. The CDR3 runs 15 residues. Trimming took off 1 base at V and 5 bases at J, with 14 bases between the two ends. The CDR3 coding sequence is TGTGCCAGCAGCTTAGTCTCGACAGGCCCGTATGGCTACACCTTC. It codes for CASSLVSTGPYGYTF.

This clonotype has more than one count but fewer than ten. The chain is built from TRBV29-1 and TRBJ2-3, with D possibly matching TRBD1 (5 bases). The CDR3 consists of 12 residues. V lost 6 bases, J lost 3 bases, and 10 bases lay in between. CDR1 and CDR2 from the germline V gene are SQVTM and ANQGSEA. DNA for the CDR3: TGCAGCGTGACCAGGGAAACAGATACGCAGTATTTT. As protein: CSVTRETDTQYF.

This chain joins TRBV6-1 and TRBJ2-7, with D perhaps TRBD2 (6 bases). The germline gives CDR1 MNHNS, CDR2 SASEGT. V shed 3 bases and J shed 7 bases, with 13 bases lying between them. CDR3 size: 13 residues. CDR3 DNA sequence: TGTGCCAGCAGTGATCGGGAGATGAGTGAGCAGTACTTC. Translation: CASSDREMSEQYF.

This clonotype was recorded a few times. The chain uses TRBV12-3 or TRBV12-4 and TRBJ2-1, with 11 bases identical to TRBD2. J was trimmed by 0 bases and V by 9 bases; bases with no gene match: 10. CDR3 length: 17 residues. The CDR3 nucleotides are TGTGCCAGTCACACTAGCGGGAGTAATCGCTCCTACAATGAGCAGTTCTTC. Translated, it gives CASHTSGSNRSYNEQFF.

This clonotype occurred a few times. The chain uses TRBV12-3 or TRBV12-4 and TRBJ1-1; 8 nucleotides line up with TRBD1. J lost 1 base, V lost 7 bases, and 5 bases had no gene match. This CDR3 contains 14 residues. The CDR3 nucleotides are TGTGCCAGCAACAGGGGGTCCTCGAACACTGAAGCTTTCTTT. Translating gives CASNRGSSNTEAFF.

The V and J genes are TRBV7-8 and TRBJ2-3; D gene ambiguous. The V end was cut by 3 bases, the J end by 1 base, with 20 bases between. This CDR3 is 18 amino acids long. The germline gives CDR1 SGHVS, CDR2 FQNEAQ. The CDR3 here is CASSFGPYRRSRTDTQYF. CDR3 nucleotide sequence: TGTGCCAGCAGCTTCGGACCCTACCGAAGGTCACGCACAGATACGCAGTATTTT.

V gene TRBV6-6 combines with J gene TRBJ2-7, with D possibly being TRBD1 (5 bases). CDR1 and CDR2 from the germline V gene are MNHNY and SVGAGI (reference sequence). V lost 6 bases and J 3 bases, leaving 15 bases between the germline ends. There are 14 residues in the CDR3. The CDR3 sequence is CASSPRADSYEQYF. The CDR3 nucleotides read TGTGCCAGCAGCCCACGTGCAGACAGCTACGAGCAGTACTTC.

This clonotype was found a few times. V is TRBV9 and J is TRBJ2-3; tentative D call: TRBD2 (6 bases). From germline, CDR1 is SGDLS and CDR2 YYNGEE. V was pared by 3 bases and J by 4 bases, with 21 bases between. There are 17 residues in the CDR3. CDR3 region: CASSARGRSGFSDTQYF. The CDR3 DNA reads as TGTGCCAGCAGCGCGCGGGGTAGATCAGGGTTTTCAGATACGCAGTATTTT.

This clonotype was observed a few times. CDR3 bases: TGTGCCAGCAGCCGATGGGACAGGCGAGACTATGGCTACACCTTC. As protein: CASSRWDRRDYGYTF. The chain employs TRBV7-9 and TRBJ1-2; 8 bases match TRBD1. CDR1 SEHNR and CDR2 FQNEAQ come from the germline V gene (reference sequence). V shed 5 bases, J shed 3 bases, and the junction held 8 bases outside the gene matches. The CDR3 consists of 15 residues.

The chain has TRBV24-1 and TRBJ2-1, with 8 nucleotides matching TRBD1. The CDR3 has 15 residues. CDR1 is KGHDR and CDR2 is SFDVKD in the germline V gene. The V gene end was trimmed by 2 bases and the J gene end by 7 bases; junction bases not matched to a gene: 6. The CDR3 nucleotides are TGTGCCACCAGTGATTCCTCAGGGGGCGGGAATGAGCAGTTCTTC. Translation gives CATSDSSGGGNEQFF.